This TCR beta chain was captured in a study of beta chain features in type 1 diabetes. Trimming took off 4 bases at V and 1 base at J, with 17 bases between the two ends. This CDR3 has 16 amino acids. The germline gives CDR1 SGHRS, CDR2 YFSETQ. cDNA synthesis used the whole RNA isolate, giving expressed TCRB sequences. Sequencing used immunoSEQ multiplex PCR; TCRdb keeps in-frame clones, though not all of them. The data hold about 150,000 clones, with over 8.5% observed a single time. This clone was found a few times. Its antigen is undetermined. Study outcomes and limitations: A possible short-template PCR bias applies equally to patients and controls. For type 1 diabetes patients, VDJ junctions showed fewer insertions and more deletions.

A CD45RO/CCR7/CD25/CD127/CD95/CD27 panel sorted naive, central memory, regulatory and stem cell-like memory CD4+ cells. The receptor comes from a young man in good health. Material: central memory CD4+ T cells from blood. J is TRBJ2-5 and V is TRBV5-1; D call uncertain. For the CDR3, the DNA is TGCGCCAGCAGCCCTAGGGATGTTAACCGCCAAGAGACCCAGTACTTC. Its translation: CASSPRDVNRQETQYF.